This T cell receptor (beta chain) originates from a study of CD8 T cells in Susac syndrome. Overall study context: Among the Susac syndrome patients sequenced, over five had active disease and about eight were in remission. Patients with Susac syndrome were therapy-naive, on corticosteroids, or on intravenous immunoglobulin alone at the time that blood was drawn.

This CDR3 spans 10 amino acids. With 5 bases removed from V and 6 bases from J, the gap between germline ends came to 5 bases. Germline V gene sequence: CDR1 SNHLY, CDR2 FYNNEI. The authors reverse transcribed about 0.5 to 1 ug RNA with random hexamers. TCRdb re-called the immunoSEQ multiplex PCR reads with MiXCR, one entry per CDR3 protein. The sample includes 130,000 to 150,000 distinct CDR3 sequences, approximately 96% of them seen just once. The chain couples TRBV2 to TRBJ2-7; D is ambiguous. The sample was CD4+ T cells from PBMCs. This receptor was obtained from a human donor with Susac syndrome. CDR3 loop: CASSSSEQYF. The DNA for the CDR3 is TGTGCCAGCAGTTCGTCCGAGCAGTACTTC.